A selection of T cell receptor beta chains follows, all from one sample in a study of OX40 agonist ivuxolimab in advanced cancers. The repertoire was sequenced with immunoSEQ multiplex PCR; TCRdb's copy has only in-frame clones and lacks some. The table has 20,000 to 25,000 clones, approximately 81% seen once. The specimen was CD4+ or CD8+ T cells sorted from blood, collected in a trial of the OX40 agonist ivuxolimab. Every receptor here comes from an adult with an advanced solid tumor such as melanoma, head and neck, liver or kidney cancer. Each CDR3 is given with its conserved first and last residue. Each record gives: V gene, clone size, J gene, D gene, CDR3 DNA, CDR3 protein. The D gene is left open where the match is weak. A clone size is listed for some rows: how often the clone was seen (once, few, many), or a class if it is expanded.

>TRBV6-7|-|TRBJ1-1|-
TGTGCCAGCAGTACGCACAGGGCCGGAGGGACTGAAGCTTTCTTT
CASSTHRAGGTEAFF
>TRBV19|-|TRBJ1-2|-
TGTGCCAGTCTGGGACACCAGGGGAGATCTAACTATGGCTACACCTTC
CASLGHQGRSNYGYTF
>TRBV7-9|once|TRBJ2-3|-
TGTGCCAGCTCCCTAAGCACAGATACGCAGTATTTT
CASSLSTDTQYF
>TRBV6-5|-|TRBJ1-2|-
TGTGCCAGCGGTTTTGGCGTTCAGGGCTACTATGGCTACACCTTC
CASGFGVQGYYGYTF
>TRBV29-1|once|TRBJ2-2|TRBD1
TGCAGCGTGATACCCGATCACCAACAGGGGGCGAGCCGCACGAACACCGGGGAGCTGTTTTTT
CSVIPDHQQGASRTNTGELFF
>TRBV21-1|-|TRBJ2-3|-
TGTGCCAGCAGCCGATTTGCGGGGGGGGATACGCAGTATTTT
CASSRFAGGDTQYF
>TRBV27|-|TRBJ2-1|-
TGTGCCAGCAGTTTATCGGGGGGATCCTACAATGAGCAGTTCTTC
CASSLSGGSYNEQFF
>TRBV9|once|TRBJ1-1|-
TGTGCCAGCAGCGATGGGAGAGCCAACCTTGAAGCTTTCTTT
CASSDGRANLEAFF
>TRBV14|-|TRBJ2-7|-
TGTGCCAGCAGCCATGAGACAGTAGCCTACGAGCAGTACTTC
CASSHETVAYEQYF
>TRBV11-2|-|TRBJ1-3|TRBD1
TGTGCCAGCAGCGGACAATTAGTTAGTTATGGACAGGGTGGAAACACCATATATTTT
CASSGQLVSYGQGGNTIYF
>TRBV27|-|TRBJ2-7|TRBD1
TGTGCCAGCACCCAGGGGACAGGGAGTGAGCAGTACTTC
CASTQGTGSEQYF
>TRBV27|-|TRBJ2-7|TRBD1
TGTGCCAGCAGTTTATTGGGACAGGGGTCCTACGAGCAGTACTTC
CASSLLGQGSYEQYF
>TRBV5-1|-|TRBJ2-1|-
TGCGCCAGCAGCTTGGCCGACTACGCCGCCTACAATGAGCAGTTCTTC
CASSLADYAAYNEQFF
>TRBV5-4|medium-sized|TRBJ2-7|TRBD2
TGTGCCAGCAGCTTGGGGACTAGCGGGGGGAACGAGCAGTACTTC
CASSLGTSGGNEQYF
>TRBV6-5|-|TRBJ2-7|-
TGTGCCAGCAGTAACCCCCCAGGAGCCTACGAGCAGTACTTC
CASSNPPGAYEQYF
>TRBV12-5|-|TRBJ2-7|TRBD1
TGTGCTAGTGGTCCCGGTGGGTGGACAGGGGGATACGAGCAGTACTTC
CASGPGGWTGGYEQYF
>TRBV7-6|-|TRBJ2-3|-
TGTGCCAGCAGCTTAGTTGGAGATACGCAGTATTTT
CASSLVGDTQYF
>TRBV5-6|-|TRBJ2-7|-
TGTGCCAGCAGTTCGGGTTCCTCCTACGAGCAGTACTTC
CASSSGSSYEQYF
>TRBV6-4|-|TRBJ2-1|TRBD1
TGTGCCAGCAGTGACTCGGGGACAGGGGGCAATGAGCAGTTCTTC
CASSDSGTGGNEQFF
>TRBV29-1|-|TRBJ2-2|TRBD1
TGCAGCGGTGGACAGGGGGAGCCCGGGGAGCTGTTTTTT
CSGGQGEPGELFF
>TRBV5-5|-|TRBJ1-2|-
TGTGCCAGCAGCTTGGCCGTATTTGGTGACGGGGCCTACTATGGCTACACCTTC
CASSLAVFGDGAYYGYTF
>TRBV19|-|TRBJ2-1|-
TGTGCCAGTAGTTTACAGGGCCAGGGTTATGAGCAGTTCTTC
CASSLQGQGYEQFF
>TRBV27|-|TRBJ2-7|-
TGTGCCAGCAGTTGGTCAGGGAACTACGAGCAGTACTTC
CASSWSGNYEQYF
>TRBV27|-|TRBJ2-7|TRBD1
TGTGCCAGCAGTGATAGACAGGGAATCTACGAGCAGTACTTC
CASSDRQGIYEQYF
>TRBV7-9|-|TRBJ2-6|-
TGTGCCAGCAGCATTTTGTCACAAAGTCGGGCCAACGTCCTGACTTTC
CASSILSQSRANVLTF
>TRBV27|-|TRBJ2-7|TRBD1
TGTGCCAGCAGTGGGGACAGGGCCTACGAGCAGTACTTC
CASSGDRAYEQYF